The entry below describes one TCR beta chain. Its target is unknown. TCRdb passed the multiplex PCR reads through MiXCR, listing each CDR3 protein once. Among around 250,000 distinct CDR3 sequences, 34% were seen once, and the ten largest hold 3% to 4%. The data belong to a study of breast tumors, draining lymph nodes, adjacent tissues. Overall study findings and caveats: Compared with lymph nodes, tumors were less diverse; compared with nontumor tissue, more. The data were judged consistent with most tumor T cells coming from lymph node and expanding in tumor. Luminal-like breast cancer showed significantly higher tumor–nontumor repertoire similarity than basal-like. Data only fit, rather than demonstrated, lymph node origin of most tumor T cells.

The lymph nodes were axillary draining lymph nodes from breast cancer patients. The origin of this receptor is a female donor with breast cancer. Some clones in this sample may be carry-over from other donors' samples. Sequenced sample: axillary lymph node tissue.

The DNA for the CDR3 is TGCAGTGCTATAGACAGGGGGGGCCTTGGCTACACCTTC. It specifies CSAIDRGGLGYTF. The chain is built from TRBV20-1 and TRBJ1-2; 9 bases are shared with TRBD1. Germline V gene sequence: CDR1 DFQATT, CDR2 SNEGSKA (reference sequence). The ends lost 4 bases at V and 7 bases at J; junction bases unmatched: 7. The CDR3 is made up of 13 amino acids.